These 13 T cell receptor beta chains share one sample of origin, sequenced in a study of T cell responses to AZD1222 COVID-19 vaccine (TCRdb year 2021). The library was produced with the immunoSEQ multiplex PCR assay. TCRdb carries this immuneACCESS record with in-frame sequences only. Its versions omit some clonotypes, under half of them owing to an unresolved V gene in the studies checked, with the rest unexplained. The sample yields approximately 75,000 clones; around nine tenths were counted once. The top ten clones comprise 18% of the sample. Read against the paper, the sample's time point label means: about 28 days (+/-7) after the second vaccine dose. The material was peripheral blood, obtained 28 days after the second AZD1222 dose. These receptors all stem from an adult who received the AZD1222 COVID-19 vaccine.

This clone was counted only a few times. The chain employs TRBV2 and TRBJ1-1; D remains unclear. The CDR3 sequence is 12 residues long. CDR1 and CDR2 (germline): SNHLY, FYNNEI. V lost 6 bases and J 4 bases, leaving 9 bases between the germline ends. DNA of the CDR3: TGTGCCAGCAGCGGTAGTAGCACTGAAGCTTTCTTT. It codes for CASSGSSTEAFF.

The rearrangement links TRBV5-1 to TRBJ1-2, with TRBD1 matching over 7 bases. This CDR3 spans 14 amino acids. Germline V gene sequence: CDR1 SGHRS, CDR2 YFSETQ. The V segment lost 4 bases and the J segment 7 bases; nucleotides outside the gene matches: 10. As DNA, the CDR3 is TGCGCCAGCAGCCCGACAGGGCCCCTTGCTGGCTACACCTTC. Protein sequence: CASSPTGPLAGYTF.

CDR3 protein: CASSLGTGLYNEQFF. The CDR3 coding sequence is TGCGCCAGCAGCTTGGGCACCGGCCTCTACAATGAGCAGTTCTTC. The rearrangement uses TRBV5-1 and TRBJ2-1, with no clear D. Trimming removed 0 bases from V and 3 bases from J, with 10 bases in between. CDR3 length: 15 residues. Germline values: CDR1 SGHRS, CDR2 YFSETQ.

This chain links TRBV9 with TRBJ2-3; 7 positions match TRBD2. This CDR3 is 17 amino acids long. V trimming: 0 bases; J trimming: 2 bases; junction bases outside the gene matches: 9. Germline V CDR1 and CDR2: SGDLS, YYNGEE. CDR3 bases: TGTGCCAGCAGCGTAGACCCCCTAGCGGATGTCACAGATACGCAGTATTTT. Translating gives CASSVDPLADVTDTQYF.

V and J are TRBV2 and TRBJ1-2; D is perhaps TRBD1 (5 bases). Between the trimmed V and J ends, which lost 4 bases and 0 bases, there was a span of 9 bases. The CDR3 is 14 residues long. In germline, CDR1 is SNHLY, CDR2 FYNNEI. The CDR3 DNA sequence: TGTGCCAGCAGTGGGGAGACAGCTAACTATGGCTACACCTTC. As protein: CASSGETANYGYTF.

This sequence joins TRBV2 and TRBJ1-3; 7 positions match TRBD1. With V trimmed by 7 bases and J by 3 bases, 12 bases remained unmatched. This CDR3 spans 16 amino acids. From germline, CDR1 is SNHLY and CDR2 FYNNEI. Here the CDR3 reads CASNLEGWTGGNTIYF. The CDR3 DNA sequence: TGTGCCAGCAACCTCGAGGGATGGACAGGTGGAAACACCATATATTTT.

J is TRBJ2-2 and V is TRBV4-3, with D possibly called TRBD1 or TRBD2 (5 bases each). This CDR3 is 16 amino acids long. V was trimmed by 2 bases and J by 5 bases, leaving 15 bases between them. The germline V gene encodes CDR1 LGHNA and CDR2 YSLEER. The CDR3 nucleotides read TGCGCCAGCAGCCAACGCATGGGACCACAGACCGGGGAGCTGTTTTTT. It translates to CASSQRMGPQTGELFF.

The chain couples TRBV28 to TRBJ2-6; 10 bases are a match to TRBD2. Germline loops: CDR1 MDHEN, CDR2 SYDVKM. After removal of 2 bases from V and 4 bases from J, the junction contained 2 bases not matched to a gene. The CDR3 consists of 16 residues. This CDR3 reads CASSLLAGVGANVLTF. The CDR3 nucleotides are TGTGCCAGCAGTTTACTAGCGGGGGTAGGGGCCAACGTCCTGACTTTC.

The chain carries TRBV5-1 and TRBJ1-1, with TRBD1 matching 7 bases. The CDR3 covers 18 residues. Germline V lookup: CDR1 SGHRS, CDR2 YFSETQ. V lost 0 bases to trimming and J lost 4 bases; unmatched junction nucleotides: 15. The CDR3 region has the DNA TGCGCCAGCAGCTTGGAGGGGGCCAGGAGGGAACAATTCACTGAAGCTTTCTTT. This gives the protein CASSLEGARREQFTEAFF.

This clone has only one observation. The rearrangement uses TRBV28 and TRBJ1-1; TRBD1 is a possible D gene (5 bases). Germline assignment: CDR1 MDHEN and CDR2 SYDVKM. V was trimmed by 6 bases and J by 1 base, leaving 12 bases between them. The CDR3 is made up of 14 amino acids. The CDR3 loop is CASSLWGENTEAFF. As DNA, the CDR3 is TGTGCCAGCAGCCTATGGGGGGAGAACACTGAAGCTTTCTTT.

This chain joins TRBV30 and TRBJ1-5; unclear D gene. This CDR3 comprises 13 residues. CDR1 and CDR2 (germline): GTSNPN, SVGIG (reference sequence). The V gene lost 0 bases and the J gene lost 6 bases, with 9 bases spanning the gap. The CDR3 reads CAWSVDITQPQHF. The CDR3 DNA follows: TGTGCCTGGAGTGTTGACATAACTCAGCCCCAGCATTTT.

This chain links TRBV7-9 with TRBJ1-2; D call uncertain. Germline V gives CDR1 SEHNR, CDR2 FQNEAQ (reference sequence). This CDR3 is built from 12 residues. Deletions cut 4 bases from V and 5 bases from J, with 8 bases between. The CDR3 sequence: CASSSAAYGYTF. In DNA, the CDR3 is TGTGCCAGCAGCTCCGCGGCTTATGGCTACACCTTC.

This chain joins TRBV19 and TRBJ2-6, with 11 bases matching TRBD1. The germline V gene has CDR1 LNHDA and CDR2 SQIVND (reference sequence). This CDR3 is 14 amino acids long. V was pared by 9 bases and J by 3 bases, with 1 base of the junction left unmatched. The CDR3 DNA is TGTGCCAGCGGGACAGGGGGTGGGGCCAACGTCCTGACTTTC. Translating gives CASGTGGGANVLTF. Filled out from reference TRBV19 and TRBJ2-6, the complete variable domain reads DGGITQSPKYLFRKEGQNVTLSCEQNLNHDAMYWYRQDPGQGLRLIYYSQIVNDFQKGDIAEGYSVSREKKESFPLTVTSAQKNPTAFYLCASGTGGGANVLTFGAGSRLTVL.